This is a list of T cell receptor beta chains from one sample in a study of blood T cell repertoires in COVID-19. Using immunoSEQ multiplex PCR, the repertoire was profiled, and TCRdb retains in-frame clones only, with some absent. The table has 260,000 or so clones, about four fifths seen once; the top ten hold approximately 3.8%. Sequences were obtained from PBMCs or T cells enriched from blood (not recorded which). These TCRs come from a woman in her 40s who had been exposed to COVID-19. Both conserved end residues are part of each CDR3. The order of the fields is CDR3 DNA, CDR3 protein, clone size, V gene, D gene, J gene, CDR3 length. D genes are given only for firm matches. Clone size appears in some rows only: once, few, many, or a class for an expanded clone.

cdr3_nt: TGTGCCAGCAGTTACACAGGTAGCTCCCTGAACACTGAAGCTTTCTTT
cdr3_aa: CASSYTGSSLNTEAFF
clone_size: once
v_call: TRBV6-5
d_call: .
j_call: TRBJ1-1
cdr3_length: 16

cdr3_nt: TGTGCCAGCAGCTGGGCAGTCTCCTACGAGCAGTACTTC
cdr3_aa: CASSWAVSYEQYF
clone_size: .
v_call: TRBV7-2
d_call: .
j_call: TRBJ2-7
cdr3_length: 13

cdr3_nt: TGTGCCAGCAGTTACTCGAAGGGGGCGAACTACGAGCAGTACTTC
cdr3_aa: CASSYSKGANYEQYF
clone_size: .
v_call: TRBV6-5
d_call: TRBD1
j_call: TRBJ2-7
cdr3_length: 15

cdr3_nt: TGTGCCAGTAGTGAAGTGGGGCTCACTCTTGAAAAACTGTTTTTT
cdr3_aa: CASSEVGLTLEKLFF
clone_size: .
v_call: TRBV19
d_call: .
j_call: TRBJ1-4
cdr3_length: 15

cdr3_nt: TGTGCCAGCGGTCGAGAACAATTTACCGGGACAGGTCCGTTAGGCTACACCTTC
cdr3_aa: CASGREQFTGTGPLGYTF
clone_size: .
v_call: TRBV6-6
d_call: TRBD1
j_call: TRBJ1-2
cdr3_length: 18

cdr3_nt: TGTGCCAGCAGCCAATCAGGACAGGAGGAGACCCAGTACTTC
cdr3_aa: CASSQSGQEETQYF
clone_size: .
v_call: TRBV4-2
d_call: TRBD1
j_call: TRBJ2-5
cdr3_length: 14

cdr3_nt: TGCGCCAGCAGCCAACAGGACAGGGGAACCTACGAGCAGTACTTC
cdr3_aa: CASSQQDRGTYEQYF
clone_size: once
v_call: TRBV4-1
d_call: TRBD1
j_call: TRBJ2-7
cdr3_length: 15

cdr3_nt: TGTGCCAGCAGCTTAGGCCCCGGAGTGACTGAAGCTTTCTTT
cdr3_aa: CASSLGPGVTEAFF
clone_size: few
v_call: TRBV7-8
d_call: .
j_call: TRBJ1-1
cdr3_length: 14

cdr3_nt: TGTGCCAGCAGCGCCGGGGGGTTGGAAGCTTTCTTT
cdr3_aa: CASSAGGLEAFF
clone_size: .
v_call: TRBV9
d_call: .
j_call: TRBJ1-1
cdr3_length: 12

cdr3_nt: TGTGCCAGCAGCTTGCGGGGAAACTATGGCTACACCTTC
cdr3_aa: CASSLRGNYGYTF
clone_size: .
v_call: TRBV5-4
d_call: .
j_call: TRBJ1-2
cdr3_length: 13

cdr3_nt: TGTGCCAGCACCGACCCGGGGAGGACAACCTACGAGCAGTACTTC
cdr3_aa: CASTDPGRTTYEQYF
clone_size: .
v_call: TRBV28
d_call: .
j_call: TRBJ2-7
cdr3_length: 15

cdr3_nt: TGTGCCACCACAGGGGGCACGTACACCGGGGAGCTGTTTTTT
cdr3_aa: CATTGGTYTGELFF
clone_size: .
v_call: TRBV27
d_call: TRBD1
j_call: TRBJ2-2
cdr3_length: 14

cdr3_nt: TGTGCCAGCAGCGCAAATTTACAGGGGGTACAAGCTTTCTTT
cdr3_aa: CASSANLQGVQAFF
clone_size: few
v_call: TRBV3-1/TRBV3-2
d_call: TRBD1
j_call: TRBJ1-1
cdr3_length: 14

cdr3_nt: TGTGCCAGCAGCTTCGCGCAGGGGGAAGGCTACACCTTC
cdr3_aa: CASSFAQGEGYTF
clone_size: .
v_call: TRBV11-3
d_call: TRBD1
j_call: TRBJ1-2
cdr3_length: 13

cdr3_nt: TGTGCCAGCAGTTCCACAGGGACGGGGACTGAAGCTTTCTTT
cdr3_aa: CASSSTGTGTEAFF
clone_size: .
v_call: TRBV6-2/TRBV6-3
d_call: .
j_call: TRBJ1-1
cdr3_length: 14

cdr3_nt: TGTGCCAGCAGGACGGGACAGGGGGTTGTCTATGGCTACACCTTC
cdr3_aa: CASRTGQGVVYGYTF
clone_size: .
v_call: TRBV28
d_call: TRBD1
j_call: TRBJ1-2
cdr3_length: 15

cdr3_nt: TGTGCCAGTAGTATAGTAGGCCAGGGGTCGAGGGGCTACACCTTC
cdr3_aa: CASSIVGQGSRGYTF
clone_size: .
v_call: TRBV19
d_call: .
j_call: TRBJ1-2
cdr3_length: 15

cdr3_nt: TGCGCCAGCAGCTTGTCAGGTGGGGCCAACGTCCTGACTTTC
cdr3_aa: CASSLSGGANVLTF
clone_size: .
v_call: TRBV5-1
d_call: .
j_call: TRBJ2-6
cdr3_length: 14

cdr3_nt: TGTGCCACCAGCAGAGACACGGGGGGGTCCTACGAGCAGTACTTC
cdr3_aa: CATSRDTGGSYEQYF
clone_size: once
v_call: TRBV15
d_call: TRBD2
j_call: TRBJ2-7
cdr3_length: 15

cdr3_nt: TGTGCCAGCAGCTTATGGTTTAGCGGGGGGGCGCCCGGGGAGCTGTTTTTT
cdr3_aa: CASSLWFSGGAPGELFF
clone_size: .
v_call: TRBV7-2
d_call: TRBD2
j_call: TRBJ2-2
cdr3_length: 17

cdr3_nt: TGTGCCAGTAGTACCCCTGGGACAGTCACTGAAGCTTTCTTT
cdr3_aa: CASSTPGTVTEAFF
clone_size: .
v_call: TRBV19
d_call: TRBD1
j_call: TRBJ1-1
cdr3_length: 14

cdr3_nt: TGCGCCAGCCTCGACTCTAAATCCACAGATACGCAGTATTTT
cdr3_aa: CASLDSKSTDTQYF
clone_size: .
v_call: TRBV5-1
d_call: .
j_call: TRBJ2-3
cdr3_length: 14

cdr3_nt: TGTGCCAGCAGCGTAGAAGTACAGCCGAACACTGAAGCTTTCTTT
cdr3_aa: CASSVEVQPNTEAFF
clone_size: few
v_call: TRBV9
d_call: .
j_call: TRBJ1-1
cdr3_length: 15

cdr3_nt: TGTGCCAGCAGCTTGCCACCGTCGGGCACCGGGGAGCTGTTTTTT
cdr3_aa: CASSLPPSGTGELFF
clone_size: .
v_call: TRBV5-5
d_call: .
j_call: TRBJ2-2
cdr3_length: 15

cdr3_nt: TGTGCCAGCAGGATTCGACAGGTATCCCACCAAGAGACCCAGTACTTC
cdr3_aa: CASRIRQVSHQETQYF
clone_size: .
v_call: TRBV11-3
d_call: .
j_call: TRBJ2-5
cdr3_length: 16

cdr3_nt: TGTGCCAGCAGCTTAGCCGAACGACAGGGTTTTGGAAACACCATATATTTT
cdr3_aa: CASSLAERQGFGNTIYF
clone_size: .
v_call: TRBV9
d_call: TRBD1
j_call: TRBJ1-3
cdr3_length: 17

cdr3_nt: TGTGCCATCAGTGAGTCTCGCGGGGAAAATCAGCCCCAGCATTTT
cdr3_aa: CAISESRGENQPQHF
clone_size: .
v_call: TRBV10-3
d_call: .
j_call: TRBJ1-5
cdr3_length: 15

cdr3_nt: TGTGCCAGCAGCCGCGGTAGTTATGGCTACACCTTC
cdr3_aa: CASSRGSYGYTF
clone_size: .
v_call: TRBV3-1/TRBV3-2
d_call: .
j_call: TRBJ1-2
cdr3_length: 12

cdr3_nt: TGTGCCTGGAGTGAAGGTCGGGATTCACCCCTCCACTTT
cdr3_aa: CAWSEGRDSPLHF
clone_size: .
v_call: TRBV30
d_call: .
j_call: TRBJ1-6
cdr3_length: 13

cdr3_nt: TGTGCCAGCAGAAATCCAGACACTGAAGCTTTCTTT
cdr3_aa: CASRNPDTEAFF
clone_size: .
v_call: TRBV6-5
d_call: .
j_call: TRBJ1-1
cdr3_length: 12

cdr3_nt: TGTGCCAGCAGCCCCGCGGGTGGCTACACCTTC
cdr3_aa: CASSPAGGYTF
clone_size: .
v_call: TRBV6-2/TRBV6-3
d_call: .
j_call: TRBJ1-2
cdr3_length: 11

cdr3_nt: TGTGCCAGCAGCTTAGCCACGGGCAATGAGCAGTTCTTC
cdr3_aa: CASSLATGNEQFF
clone_size: .
v_call: TRBV7-2
d_call: .
j_call: TRBJ2-1
cdr3_length: 13

cdr3_nt: TGCGCCAGCAGCTTGGACAGGGTAAGCACCTACAATGAGCAGTTCTTC
cdr3_aa: CASSLDRVSTYNEQFF
clone_size: .
v_call: TRBV5-1
d_call: .
j_call: TRBJ2-1
cdr3_length: 16

cdr3_nt: TGTGCCAGCAGCTCGAAGCTAGACCCACAAGAGACCCAGTACTTC
cdr3_aa: CASSSKLDPQETQYF
clone_size: .
v_call: TRBV5-4
d_call: .
j_call: TRBJ2-5
cdr3_length: 15